Detailed here is one T cell receptor beta chain. Its antigen remains unknown. This CDR3 has 14 amino acids. V trimming: 4 bases; J trimming: 5 bases; junction bases outside the gene matches: 5. The germline CDR1 and CDR2 sequences are SGDLS and YYNGEE. The sample belongs to a study of T cell responses to AZD1222 COVID-19 vaccine. The study's findings and limits: Receipt of two AZD1222 doses was followed by a rise in Spike-specific TCR breadth and depth. Samples come after the peak T cell response, not at day 14. The sample set comprised mostly white British donors with more females, and clonal diversity was possibly underestimated.

The method was immunoSEQ multiplex PCR; TCRdb's version includes in-frame clones alone and lacks a portion of them. This sample has over 75,000 clones; 80% to 90% occur once, and the top ten carry about 2.4%. Sequencing used peripheral blood, obtained 28 days after the second AZD1222 dose. This TCR derives from an adult who received the AZD1222 COVID-19 vaccine. The chain employs TRBV9 and TRBJ1-4, with 7 bases aligning to TRBD1. The CDR3 region is CASSSPTGNEKLFF. The CDR3 DNA reads TGTGCCAGCAGCTCACCGACAGGGAATGAAAAACTGTTTTTT. Together with reference TRBV9 and TRBJ1-4, the CDR3 gives the full variable domain: DSGVTQTPKHLITATGQRVTLRCSPRSGDLSVYWYQQSLDQGLQFLIQYYNGEERAKGNILERFSAQQFPDLHSELNLSSLELGDSALYFCASSSPTGNEKLFFGSGTQLSVL.